Sequencing of this T cell receptor (beta chain) was carried out in a study of cytomegalovirus exposure and HLA in healthy donors. About the research overall: In an earlier analysis, around 100 million unique TCR beta sequences were found from some 180 million T cells.

As regards this clone: Its matching antigen is unknown.

General study results and limits: In a later analysis, a genetic analysis reported fewer productive-TCR N-insertions in an Asian-associated ancestry cluster than the cohort average. In a later analysis, around 18,000 TCR beta sequences were associated with HLA alleles at 0.05 false discovery rate.

The germline V gene encodes CDR1 SGDLS and CDR2 YYNGEE. The germline V and J ends were trimmed by 0 bases and 4 bases, with 10 bases remaining between them. This CDR3 is 14 amino acids long. PCR used 60 Vbeta primers and 13 Jbeta primers. Generated by immunoSEQ multiplex PCR, the TCRdb table keeps only in-frame clones and is missing some. The table lists about 110,000 clones, 82% of them singletons. All the people who gave samples were healthy bone marrow donors. This clonotype was obtained from a woman aged 18 to 35 in good health and CMV-seronegative. Sequencing used PBMCs. The V gene is TRBV9, the J gene TRBJ1-1; no reliable D call. CDR3 protein: CASSVVTGSTEAFF. CDR3 in DNA: TGTGCCAGCAGCGTAGTAACGGGGTCCACTGAAGCTTTCTTT.